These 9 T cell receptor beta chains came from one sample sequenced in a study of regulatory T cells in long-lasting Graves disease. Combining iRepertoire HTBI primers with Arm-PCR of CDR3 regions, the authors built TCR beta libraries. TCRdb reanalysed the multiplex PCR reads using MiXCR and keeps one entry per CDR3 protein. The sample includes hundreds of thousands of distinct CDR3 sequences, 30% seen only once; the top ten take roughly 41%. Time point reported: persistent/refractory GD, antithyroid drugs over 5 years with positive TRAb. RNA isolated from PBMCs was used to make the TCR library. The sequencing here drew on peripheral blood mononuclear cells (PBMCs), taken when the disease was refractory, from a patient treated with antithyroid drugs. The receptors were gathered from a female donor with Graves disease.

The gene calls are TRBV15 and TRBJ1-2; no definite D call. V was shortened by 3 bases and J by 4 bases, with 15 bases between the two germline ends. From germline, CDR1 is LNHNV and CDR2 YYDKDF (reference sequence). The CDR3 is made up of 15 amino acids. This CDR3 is CATSSNPVGSYGYTF. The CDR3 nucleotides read TGTGCCACCAGCAGCAACCCGGTGGGAAGCTATGGCTACACCTTC.

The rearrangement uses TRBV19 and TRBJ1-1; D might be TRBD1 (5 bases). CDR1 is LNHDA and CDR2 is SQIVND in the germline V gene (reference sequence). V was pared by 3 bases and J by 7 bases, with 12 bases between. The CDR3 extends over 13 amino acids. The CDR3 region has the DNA TGTGCCAGTAGTATTCAGGGTTTGGGTGAAGCTTTCTTT. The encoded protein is CASSIQGLGEAFF.

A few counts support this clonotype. CDR3 region: CASSITTGFYGYTF. The CDR3, as DNA: TGTGCCAGTAGTATAACGACAGGGTTCTATGGCTACACCTTC. The J gene is TRBJ1-2, the V gene TRBV19, with 7 bases that match TRBD1. Germline CDR1 and CDR2: LNHDA and SQIVND (reference sequence). The CDR3 is 14 amino acids. With V trimmed by 2 bases and J by 4 bases, 4 bases remained unmatched.

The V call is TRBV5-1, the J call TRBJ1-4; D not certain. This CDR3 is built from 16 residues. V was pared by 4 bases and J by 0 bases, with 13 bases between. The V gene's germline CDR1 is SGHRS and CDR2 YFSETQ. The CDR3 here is CASSPLLGATNEKLFF. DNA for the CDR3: TGCGCCAGCAGCCCCTTATTGGGTGCAACTAATGAAAAACTGTTTTTT. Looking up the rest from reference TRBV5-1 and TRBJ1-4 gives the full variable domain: KAGVTQTPRYLIKTRGQQVTLSCSPISGHRSVSWYQQTPGQGLQFLFEYFSETQRNKGNFPGRFSGRQFSNSRSEMNVSTLELGDSALYLCASSPLLGATNEKLFFGSGTQLSVL.

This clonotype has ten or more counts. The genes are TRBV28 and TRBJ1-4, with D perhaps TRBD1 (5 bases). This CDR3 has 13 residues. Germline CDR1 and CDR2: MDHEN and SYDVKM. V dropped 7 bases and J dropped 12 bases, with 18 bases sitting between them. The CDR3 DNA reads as TGTGCCAGCACCCCGTATGAGACAGACGAACTGTTTTTT. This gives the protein CASTPYETDELFF.

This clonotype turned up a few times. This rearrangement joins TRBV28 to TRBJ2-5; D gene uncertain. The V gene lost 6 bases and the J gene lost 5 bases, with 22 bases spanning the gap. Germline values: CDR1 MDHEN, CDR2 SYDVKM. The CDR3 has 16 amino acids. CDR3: CASSPALRSGSETQYF. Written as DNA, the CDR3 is TGTGCCAGCAGCCCTGCTCTGCGGTCAGGTAGCGAGACCCAGTACTTC.

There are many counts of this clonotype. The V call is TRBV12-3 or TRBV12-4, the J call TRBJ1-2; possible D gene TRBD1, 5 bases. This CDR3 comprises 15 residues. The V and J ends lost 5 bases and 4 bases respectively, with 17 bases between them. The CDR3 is CASSHPGRNIYGYTF. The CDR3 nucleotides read TGTGCCAGCAGTCATCCGGGACGGAATATCTATGGCTACACCTTC.

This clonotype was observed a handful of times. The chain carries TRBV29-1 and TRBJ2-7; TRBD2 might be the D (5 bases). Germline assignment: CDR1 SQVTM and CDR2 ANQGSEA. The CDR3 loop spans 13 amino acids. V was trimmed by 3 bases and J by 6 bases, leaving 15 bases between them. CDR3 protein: CSVEDGISSEQYF. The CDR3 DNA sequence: TGCAGCGTTGAGGACGGGATATCGAGCGAGCAGTACTTC.

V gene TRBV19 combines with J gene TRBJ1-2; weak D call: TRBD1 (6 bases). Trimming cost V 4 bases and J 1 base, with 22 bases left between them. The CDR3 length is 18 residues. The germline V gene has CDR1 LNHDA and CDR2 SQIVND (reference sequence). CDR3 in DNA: TGTGCCAGTAGTACCCAAATGGCTCGGGACACCAATAACTATGGCTACACCTTC. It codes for CASSTQMARDTNNYGYTF.